Presented here are 21 T cell receptor beta chains from one specimen sequenced in a study of Ad26.COV2.S vaccination and SARS-CoV-2 variants (dated by TCRdb to the early 2020s). The method behind the library was the immunoSEQ multiplex PCR assay. The source is immuneACCESS, and TCRdb retained only in-frame sequences with V and J called. Part of the clones is not carried over; for the studies checked, unresolved V genes explain less than half of this, and the remainder is unexplained. The sample has some 350,000 clones on record, under 95% of them singletons. Of the sample, 3% to 5% falls within the top ten clones. In the paper's terms, the time point label means: individuals recovered from natural SARS-CoV-2 infection. The material sequenced was peripheral blood, taken after recovery from COVID-19. The source is a human donor who had recovered from COVID-19.

This clone has a handful of counts. The chain combines TRBV11-2 with TRBJ1-2; a possible D gene is TRBD1 (5 bases). The V gene lost 5 bases and the J gene lost 4 bases, with 8 bases spanning the gap. The CDR3 has 12 amino acids. Germline V gene data show CDR1 as SGHAT and CDR2 as FQNNGV. The CDR3 DNA reads as TGTGCCAGCAGCCGCGACAGCTATGGCTACACCTTC. Its protein is CASSRDSYGYTF.

The chain couples TRBV3-1 (or the pseudogene TRBV3-2) to TRBJ2-5; D unresolved. The V end lost 1 base, the J end lost 5 bases, and 11 bases lay between the germline ends. The CDR3 is 14 residues long. Germline V CDR1 and CDR2: LGHDT, YNNKEL (reference sequence). CDR3 bases: TGTGCCAGCAGCCAAGGCAGCCCCAAGGAGACCCAGTACTTC. Translating it yields CASSQGSPKETQYF.

This chain connects TRBV7-2 to TRBJ2-1; D remains ambiguous. The V and J ends lost 5 bases and 0 bases respectively, with 11 bases between them. The CDR3 extends over 15 amino acids. Germline V gene lookup returns CDR1 SGHTA and CDR2 FQGNSA. CDR3 amino acids: CASSARHTSYNEQFF. CDR3 nucleotide sequence: TGTGCCAGCAGCGCGCGACATACCTCCTACAATGAGCAGTTCTTC. Variable domain in full (rest from reference TRBV7-2 and TRBJ2-1): GAGVSQSPSNKVTEKGKDVELRCDPISGHTALYWYRQSLGQGLEFLIYFQGNSAPDKSGLPSDRFSAERTGGSVSTLTIQRTQQEDSAVYLCASSARHTSYNEQFFGPGTRLTVL.

The chain uses TRBV18 and TRBJ2-2, with D possibly being TRBD2 (5 bases). Germline V CDR1 and CDR2: KGHSH, LQKENI. Trimming took 2 bases from V and 9 from J, leaving 16 bases between them. The CDR3 runs 15 residues. In DNA, the CDR3 is TGTGCCAGCTCACCAAAGTTACTAGGAGACCGGGAGCTGTTTTTT. Its protein is CASSPKLLGDRELFF.

This chain connects TRBV7-2 to TRBJ1-4; D is unclear. The CDR3 runs 16 residues. V was pared by 0 bases and J by 3 bases, with 11 bases between. The germline V gene has CDR1 SGHTA and CDR2 FQGNSA. The DNA of the CDR3 is TGTGCCAGCAGCTTAGCTTTTTCGGTGTCTAATGAAAAACTGTTTTTT. It translates to CASSLAFSVSNEKLFF. Complete variable domain (other parts from reference TRBV7-2 and TRBJ1-4): GAGVSQSPSNKVTEKGKDVELRCDPISGHTALYWYRQSLGQGLEFLIYFQGNSAPDKSGLPSDRFSAERTGGSVSTLTIQRTQQEDSAVYLCASSLAFSVSNEKLFFGSGTQLSVL.

The chain has TRBV11-2 and TRBJ2-7; 7 bases are a match to TRBD2. This CDR3 is 16 amino acids long. Per germline, CDR1 SGHAT and CDR2 FQNNGV. V lost 5 bases and J lost 5; bases outside the gene matches: 15. This CDR3 is CASSPFGWRERNEQYF. Here the CDR3 DNA reads TGTGCCAGCAGCCCTTTTGGTTGGCGGGAGCGGAACGAGCAGTACTTC.

The chain recombines TRBV5-6 with TRBJ1-2; 8 bases line up with TRBD1. V lost 6 bases, J lost 4 bases, and 2 bases stayed unmatched. The CDR3 length is 12 residues. Per the germline V gene, CDR1 is SGHDT and CDR2 is YYEEEE. The CDR3 loop reads CASTGGGYGYTF. In DNA form, the CDR3 reads TGTGCCAGCACAGGGGGCGGCTATGGCTACACCTTC.

The chain combines TRBV27 with TRBJ2-2; 9 bases align to TRBD2. Trimming at V came to 9 bases and at J to 2 bases, leaving 10 bases not matched to a gene. CDR3 size: 16 residues. Per germline, CDR1 MNHEY and CDR2 SMNVEV (reference sequence). CDR3 DNA sequence: TGTGCCAGTGGGGTTAAGGGACTAGCCAACACCGGGGAGCTGTTTTTT. Residues: CASGVKGLANTGELFF.

This sequence joins TRBV6-6 and TRBJ2-7; 7 bases are a match to TRBD1. The CDR3 is 13 residues long. Germline-derived CDR1 and CDR2 are MNHNY and SVGAGI (reference sequence). Trimming cost V 3 bases and J 4 bases; bases outside gene matches: 3. This CDR3 reads CASSYPDRYEQYF. CDR3 nucleotide sequence: TGTGCCAGCAGTTATCCGGACAGGTACGAGCAGTACTTC.

The V gene is TRBV27, the J gene TRBJ1-1; the D is unclear. The V and J ends lost 11 bases and 6 bases respectively, with 13 bases between them. The CDR3 length is 11 residues. Germline CDR1 MNHEY, CDR2 SMNVEV (reference sequence). The CDR3 DNA reads as TGTGCCGTCATCTGGGCGTCTGAAGCTTTCTTT. Amino acids: CAVIWASEAFF.

This chain joins TRBV12-5 and TRBJ2-2; D is unresolved. Trimming cost V 5 bases and J 3 bases, with 16 bases left between them. Germline lookup yields CDR1 LGHNT and CDR2 FRNRAP. The CDR3 runs 16 residues. The CDR3 is CASGPGTHGDTGELFF. The CDR3 bases are TGTGCTAGTGGTCCCGGAACACACGGAGACACCGGGGAGCTGTTTTTT.

The chain carries TRBV3-1 (or the pseudogene TRBV3-2) and TRBJ1-3; the D is unclear. V was pared by 3 bases and J by 4 bases, with 10 bases between. The CDR3 has 14 residues. Germline V gene lookup returns CDR1 LGHDT and CDR2 YNNKEL (reference sequence). The CDR3: CASSQGTRGNTIYF. CDR3 nucleotides: TGTGCCAGCAGCCAGGGAACGAGGGGAAACACCATATATTTT.

V is TRBV27 and J is TRBJ1-5; possibly TRBD1 for D (5 bases). Trimming took 2 bases from V and 5 from J, leaving 19 bases between them. Germline assignment: CDR1 MNHEY and CDR2 SMNVEV (reference sequence). The length of the CDR3 is 17 residues. In DNA form, the CDR3 reads TGTGCCAGCAGTTTAGTTGGCCCTCGCAGGGTGGATCAGCCCCAGCATTTT. Protein product: CASSLVGPRRVDQPQHF.

This clone occurred once. The chain is built from TRBV9 and TRBJ1-2, with D unclear. CDR1 SGDLS and CDR2 YYNGEE come from the germline V gene. V lost 9 bases and J 2 bases, leaving 14 bases between the germline ends. The CDR3 is 13 residues long. The CDR3 DNA is TGTGCCACCTCTGGAGGATCCAACTATGGCTACACCTTC. This sequence encodes CATSGGSNYGYTF.

For this clone: This specimen includes other DNA sequences encoding the same CDR3. The rearrangement joins TRBV4-1 to TRBJ1-1; D may be TRBD1 (5 bases). The CDR3 runs to 13 residues. Trimming removed 1 base from V and 10 bases from J, with 13 bases in between. Germline values: CDR1 MGHRA, CDR2 YSYEKL. CDR3 DNA sequence: TGCGCCAGCAGCCAAGTGGGGGGACGCGGAGCTTTCTTT. Translated: CASSQVGGRGAFF.

J is TRBJ2-7 and V is TRBV27, with 13 bases aligning to TRBD2. The trim removed 4 bases at V and 4 bases at J, leaving 1 base unmatched. In germline, CDR1 is MNHEY, CDR2 SMNVEV (reference sequence). There are 14 residues in the CDR3. CDR3 residues: CASSSGLAGYEQYF. The DNA for the CDR3 is TGTGCCAGCAGTTCGGGACTAGCGGGGTACGAGCAGTACTTC.

This clone has a single count. The genes are TRBV6-6 and TRBJ1-4; tentative D call: TRBD1 (6 bases). The CDR3 covers 14 residues. Trimming stripped 7 bases from V and 6 bases from J, with 15 bases between. Germline CDR1 and CDR2: MNHNY and SVGAGI (reference sequence). DNA of the CDR3: TGTGCCAGCACCACACGGACAGCCCATGAAAAACTGTTTTTT. Its translation: CASTTRTAHEKLFF.

This clone was observed once. The chain uses TRBV27 and TRBJ2-2; the D call may be TRBD1 or TRBD2 (6 bases each). The V gene lost 6 bases and the J gene lost 3 bases, with 20 bases spanning the gap. CDR3 size: 17 residues. Germline CDR1 reads MNHEY; CDR2 reads SMNVEV (reference sequence). The CDR3 bases are TGTGCCAGCAGCCCCGGAAGGGGGGCAGGGGACACCGGGGAGCTGTTTTTT. Translation: CASSPGRGAGDTGELFF.

The chain is built from TRBV29-1 and TRBJ1-2, with no clear D. Trimming removed 5 bases from V and 8 bases from J, with 21 bases in between. Germline V gives CDR1 SQVTM, CDR2 ANQGSEA. The CDR3 length is 14 residues. This chain's CDR3 is CSVPEAAGKLGYTF. In DNA form, the CDR3 reads TGCAGCGTTCCAGAGGCGGCGGGTAAATTGGGCTACACCTTC.

The V gene is TRBV13, the J gene TRBJ2-5, with D tentatively TRBD2 (6 bases). V lost 6 bases and J 5 bases, leaving 19 bases between the germline ends. Germline V gives CDR1 PRHDT, CDR2 FYEKMQ (reference sequence). The CDR3 sequence is 15 residues long. CDR3 sequence: CASSPSGEVGETQYF. Here the CDR3 DNA reads TGTGCCAGCAGTCCTTCGGGGGAGGTAGGGGAGACCCAGTACTTC.

The chain links TRBV27 to TRBJ1-2; D remains ambiguous. The V end was cut by 5 bases, the J end by 0 bases, with 16 bases between. This CDR3 region has 16 residues. Looked up from germline, CDR1 is MNHEY and CDR2 is SMNVEV (reference sequence). The DNA of the CDR3 is TGTGCCAGCAGTACCTCCCGAGGGAGGGCTAACTATGGCTACACCTTC. It yields the protein CASSTSRGRANYGYTF.